One sample yielded the 11 T cell receptor beta chains listed below, sequenced in a study of cytomegalovirus exposure and HLA in healthy donors. Primers included in the PCR were 60 Vbeta and 13 Jbeta primers. The method was immunoSEQ multiplex PCR; TCRdb's version includes in-frame clones alone and lacks a portion of them. The data show more than 100,000 clones, with approximately 80% seen just once and 8% to 9% held by the top ten. Material for sequencing was PBMCs. The receptors stem from a female donor in good health and CMV-seropositive.

The chain has TRBV30 and TRBJ1-1; perhaps TRBD1 as D (5 bases). The length of the CDR3 is 12 residues. Trimming stripped 0 bases from V and 8 bases from J, with 10 bases between. Germline CDR1 GTSNPN, CDR2 SVGIG (reference sequence). CDR3 DNA: TGTGCCTGGAGTGTCAGGGTGAGAGAAGCTTTCTTT. This sequence encodes CAWSVRVREAFF.

In its sample, this clone was seen a few times. The chain carries TRBV9 and TRBJ1-2; the match to TRBD1 covers 9 bases. This CDR3 is 14 amino acids long. From germline, CDR1 is SGDLS and CDR2 YYNGEE. The ends lost 5 bases at V and 2 bases at J; junction bases unmatched: 4. In nucleotides, the CDR3 is TGTGCCAGCAGTAGGACAGGGGAGAACTATGGCTACACCTTC. Translating it yields CASSRTGENYGYTF.

This rearrangement joins TRBV7-9 to TRBJ2-7; D may be TRBD2 (6 bases). The V and J ends lost 11 bases and 3 bases respectively, with 17 bases between them. Germline CDR1 is SEHNR and CDR2 is FQNEAQ (reference sequence). The CDR3 has 13 amino acids. This CDR3 is CASGGTVYYEQYF. The CDR3 nucleotides are TGTGCCTCTGGGGGGACGGTCTACTACGAGCAGTACTTC.

The genes are TRBV5-1 and TRBJ1-4; D may be TRBD1 (5 bases). CDR1 is SGHRS and CDR2 is YFSETQ in the germline V gene. The CDR3 runs to 16 residues. V lost 4 bases, J lost 0 bases, and 13 bases lay in between. The CDR3 region has the DNA TGCGCCAGCAGCGGGCGGGGGATAGCAACTAATGAAAAACTGTTTTTT. Translation: CASSGRGIATNEKLFF. Looking up the rest from reference TRBV5-1 and TRBJ1-4 gives the full variable domain: KAGVTQTPRYLIKTRGQQVTLSCSPISGHRSVSWYQQTPGQGLQFLFEYFSETQRNKGNFPGRFSGRQFSNSRSEMNVSTLELGDSALYLCASSGRGIATNEKLFFGSGTQLSVL.

The chain has TRBV6-5 and TRBJ2-1; TRBD2 matches 7 bases. The CDR3 consists of 15 residues. Germline CDR1 is MNHEY and CDR2 is SVGAGI. J lost 5 bases, V lost 2 bases, and 6 bases had no gene match. CDR3 nucleotides: TGTGCCAGCAGTTACGTGGGGGGGGGTAACAATGAGCAGTTCTTC. Its protein product is CASSYVGGGNNEQFF.

This chain joins TRBV5-1 and TRBJ2-7; D perhaps matches TRBD2 (6 bases). The CDR3 contains 19 residues. Trimming stripped 3 bases from V and 3 bases from J, with 28 bases between. Germline CDR1 SGHRS, CDR2 YFSETQ. CDR3 nucleotides: TGCGCCAGCAGCTCGTTCACCACGGGTCCCCGCGGGATTGACTACGAGCAGTACTTC. It encodes CASSSFTTGPRGIDYEQYF.

V usage is TRBV14 and J usage is TRBJ1-1, with D maybe TRBD1 (6 bases). This CDR3 is 14 amino acids long. The V end lost 5 bases, the J end lost 0 bases, and 10 bases lay between the germline ends. The germline CDR1 and CDR2 sequences are SGHDN and FVKESK. DNA of the CDR3: TGTGCCAGCAGCTGGACAGAAATGAACACTGAAGCTTTCTTT. This codes for CASSWTEMNTEAFF.

This chain links TRBV5-4 with TRBJ2-1; no clear D gene. Germline lookup yields CDR1 SGHNT and CDR2 YYREEE (reference sequence). This CDR3 has 15 amino acids. Trimming took 4 bases from V and 1 from J, leaving 12 bases between them. The CDR3 DNA follows: TGTGCCAGCAGCCCCGGCGGCTCTTCCTACAATGAGCAGTTCTTC. As protein: CASSPGGSSYNEQFF.

The chain uses TRBV28 and TRBJ2-7, with a possible D match to TRBD1 (6 bases). The ends were cut back, 11 bases at V and 3 bases at J, with 17 bases in the middle. This CDR3 region has 13 residues. The germline gives CDR1 MDHEN, CDR2 SYDVKM. CDR3 residues: CACKTGSDYEQYF. The CDR3 DNA is TGTGCCTGCAAAACAGGGTCGGACTACGAGCAGTACTTC.

The gene calls are TRBV30 and TRBJ2-6, with D uncertain. The CDR3 length is 15 residues. V gave up 3 bases and J gave up 0 bases, with 9 bases separating them. Looked up from germline, CDR1 is GTSNPN and CDR2 is SVGIG (reference sequence). CDR3: CAWSRQFSGANVLTF. In DNA, the CDR3 is TGTGCCTGGAGCCGACAATTCTCTGGGGCCAACGTCCTGACTTTC.

This chain connects TRBV29-1 to TRBJ1-1; 7 bases are a match to TRBD1. V lost 4 bases to trimming and J lost 7 bases; unmatched junction nucleotides: 3. This CDR3 spans 11 amino acids. CDR1 is SQVTM, CDR2 ANQGSEA, per germline. The CDR3 loop is CSVAGGSEAFF. CDR3 nucleotides: TGCAGCGTTGCAGGGGGGAGTGAAGCTTTCTTT.